Below, 29 T cell receptor beta chains from the same sample are listed, as sequenced in a study of blood T cell repertoires in COVID-19. Clones were read by immunoSEQ multiplex PCR, and TCRdb kept only the in-frame ones, dropping some. The table has 150,000 to 200,000 clones, around four fifths seen once. The sequenced material came from peripheral blood. The receptors derive from a woman aged 70 to 79 with COVID-19, enrolled during active disease.

The rearrangement links TRBV28 to TRBJ2-7; possible D gene TRBD1, 5 bases. Trimming stripped 3 bases from V and 5 bases from J, with 11 bases between. Germline lookup yields CDR1 MDHEN and CDR2 SYDVKM. The CDR3 sequence is 13 residues long. CDR3 in amino acids: CASSLAGRNEQYF. DNA for the CDR3: TGTGCCAGCAGTTTGGCAGGGCGGAACGAGCAGTACTTC.

The chain combines TRBV14 with TRBJ1-5; D not certain. The V and J ends lost 6 bases and 5 bases respectively, with 23 bases between them. CDR1 and CDR2 from the germline V gene are SGHDN and FVKESK. The CDR3 totals 17 residues. The CDR3 reads CASRISLIYAIDQPQHF. In DNA, the CDR3 is TGTGCCAGCAGAATTTCCCTAATTTACGCCATTGATCAGCCCCAGCATTTT.

This chain uses TRBV6-6 with TRBJ1-5; no reliable D call. The CDR3 consists of 13 residues. The germline V gene has CDR1 MNHNY and CDR2 SVGAGI (reference sequence). The V end was cut by 0 bases, the J end by 5 bases, with 5 bases between. The CDR3 sequence is CASSYSEDQPQHF. The CDR3 DNA follows: TGTGCCAGCAGTTACTCGGAGGATCAGCCCCAGCATTTT.

CDR3 amino acids: CASSAVASLNTEAFF. The CDR3 DNA reads TGTGCCAGCAGTGCGGTCGCTTCCCTGAACACTGAAGCTTTCTTT. The chain joins TRBV2 to TRBJ1-1; no reliable D call. CDR1 and CDR2 from the germline V gene are SNHLY and FYNNEI. The CDR3 sequence is 15 residues long. Trimming pared 4 bases from V and 0 bases from J, leaving 12 bases between.

The V gene is TRBV18, the J gene TRBJ1-1; a weak D match, TRBD1 (5 bases). Trimming removed 3 bases from V and 6 bases from J, with 17 bases in between. Per the germline V gene, CDR1 is KGHSH and CDR2 is LQKENI. The CDR3 spans 15 residues. Here the CDR3 reads CASSPTAIRGAEAFF. For the CDR3, the DNA is TGTGCCAGCTCACCGACAGCAATTAGGGGCGCTGAAGCTTTCTTT. Drawing the rest from reference TRBV18 and TRBJ1-1, the complete variable domain is NAGVMQNPRHLVRRRGQEARLRCSPMKGHSHVYWYRQLPEEGLKFMVYLQKENIIDESGMPKERFSAEFPKEGPSILRIQQVVRGDSAAYFCASSPTAIRGAEAFFGQGTRLTVV.

This rearrangement joins TRBV6-6 to TRBJ1-1, with a weak D call TRBD1 (6 bases). CDR1 MNHNY and CDR2 SVGAGI come from the germline V gene (reference sequence). This CDR3 spans 15 amino acids. V lost 5 bases and J lost 0, with 13 bases in between. CDR3 DNA sequence: TGTGCCAGCAGTACCGGGACATCAATGAACACTGAAGCTTTCTTT. It translates to CASSTGTSMNTEAFF.

This clone was seen once. The J gene is TRBJ1-2, the V gene TRBV14; no clear D gene. V was cut by 1 base and J by 4 bases, with 10 bases left in between. The V gene's germline CDR1 is SGHDN and CDR2 FVKESK. This CDR3 spans 14 amino acids. This CDR3 is CASSQGGPLYGYTF. The CDR3, as DNA: TGTGCCAGCAGCCAAGGCGGCCCGCTCTATGGCTACACCTTC. Combining the CDR3 with reference TRBV14 and TRBJ1-2 gives the whole variable domain EAGVTQFPSHSVIEKGQTVTLRCDPISGHDNLYWYRRVMGKEIKFLLHFVKESKQDESGMPNNRFLAERTGGTYSTLKVQPAELEDSGVYFCASSQGGPLYGYTFGSGTRLTVV.

In its sample, this clone was seen once. The CDR3 loop reads CASSGAYEGQGTEAFF. DNA for the CDR3: TGTGCCAGCAGCGGCGCCTACGAGGGACAGGGGACTGAAGCTTTCTTT. The chain has TRBV5-5 and TRBJ1-1, with TRBD1 identical over 10 bases. The V gene end was trimmed by 4 bases and the J gene end by 5 bases; junction bases not matched to a gene: 11. This CDR3 is built from 16 residues. Germline V CDR1 and CDR2: SGHKS, YYEKEE (reference sequence).

The gene calls are TRBV7-8 and TRBJ1-2; TRBD1 matches at 8 bases. Germline V gene sequence: CDR1 SGHVS, CDR2 FQNEAQ. V trimming: 6 bases; J trimming: 8 bases; junction bases outside the gene matches: 8. This CDR3 spans 13 amino acids. DNA for the CDR3: TGTGCCAGCAGTGTAAACAGGGGGAAGGGCTACACCTTC. Its protein product is CASSVNRGKGYTF. Full variable domain (outside the CDR3, taken from reference TRBV7-8 and TRBJ1-2): GAGVSQSPRYKVAKRGQDVALRCDPISGHVSLFWYQQALGQGPEFLTYFQNEAQLDKSGLPSDRFFAERPEGSVSTLKIQRTQQEDSAVYLCASSVNRGKGYTFGSGTRLTVV.

With respect to this clone: Other DNA sequences in this sample translate to the same CDR3. The CDR3 region is CSVDDRGNYGYTF. The DNA of the CDR3 is TGCAGCGTTGACGACAGAGGTAACTATGGCTACACCTTC. V and J are TRBV29-1 and TRBJ1-2; maybe TRBD1 (5 bases). Trimming shortened V by 3 bases and J by 1 base, and 9 bases separated the two germline ends. CDR1 SQVTM and CDR2 ANQGSEA come from the germline V gene. This CDR3 is 13 amino acids long.

V is TRBV27 and J is TRBJ2-4; 9 bases are a match to TRBD1. CDR3 length: 15 residues. Germline CDR1 and CDR2: MNHEY and SMNVEV (reference sequence). V gave up 5 bases and J gave up 8 bases; unmatched junction bases: 10. The CDR3 DNA sequence: TGTGCCAGCAGTCCATCCGGACAGGGGAAGTACATTCAGTACTTC. Translated, it gives CASSPSGQGKYIQYF.

The CDR3 DNA reads as TGTGCCAGCAGCCAAGAGAGGGCAGGGGGTTTAAACACCATATATTTT. Its protein product is CASSQERAGGLNTIYF. V gene TRBV4-2 combines with J gene TRBJ1-3; 7 nucleotides line up with TRBD1. Losses at the gene ends were 0 bases for V and 6 bases for J; bases not matched to a gene: 8. The V gene's germline CDR1 is LGHNA and CDR2 YNFKEQ. The CDR3 runs to 16 residues.

This chain uses TRBV9 with TRBJ1-1; D is unresolved. Germline CDR1 is SGDLS and CDR2 is YYNGEE. V was cut by 3 bases and J by 4 bases, with 10 bases left in between. The CDR3 sequence is 13 residues long. The CDR3 sequence: CASSANTGTEAFF. The CDR3 coding sequence is TGTGCCAGCAGCGCCAACACGGGCACTGAAGCTTTCTTT.

This clone was detected only a few times. This chain uses TRBV6-2 or TRBV6-3 with TRBJ1-5; 7 bases agree with TRBD1. V trimming: 6 bases; J trimming: 2 bases; junction bases outside the gene matches: 7. The CDR3 is 15 residues long. CDR1 and CDR2 (germline): MNHEY, SVGEGT. The CDR3 DNA sequence: TGTGCCAGCAGCCCCTTAGACAGGGGCAATCAGCCCCAGCATTTT. It specifies CASSPLDRGNQPQHF.

The chain is built from TRBV2 and TRBJ2-7; 8 bases line up with TRBD2. Germline CDR1 and CDR2: SNHLY and FYNNEI. V was pared by 7 bases and J by 7 bases, with 12 bases of the junction left unmatched. The CDR3 runs to 14 residues. The CDR3 is CASKISGTGGEQYF. CDR3 coding DNA: TGTGCCAGCAAGATCAGCGGGACGGGAGGGGAGCAGTACTTC.

The genes are TRBV3-1 (or the pseudogene TRBV3-2) and TRBJ1-4, with 8 bases fitting TRBD1. CDR3 length: 15 residues. Germline V gene data show CDR1 as LGHDT and CDR2 as YNNKEL (reference sequence). Losses at the gene ends were 5 bases for V and 5 bases for J; bases not matched to a gene: 7. The CDR3 reads CASSDPGGANEKLFF. In nucleotides, the CDR3 is TGTGCCAGCAGCGATCCAGGGGGCGCGAATGAAAAACTGTTTTTT.

The V call is TRBV12-3 or TRBV12-4, the J call TRBJ1-1; D is undetermined. The CDR3 runs to 11 residues. V lost 4 bases to trimming and J lost 11 bases, with 11 bases between them. The CDR3 region has the DNA TGTGCCAGCAGTTATCGTCTTGAGGCTTTCTTT. Encoded protein: CASSYRLEAFF.

The chain couples TRBV6-2 or TRBV6-3 to TRBJ2-7; TRBD2 might be the D (5 bases). Per germline, CDR1 MNHEY and CDR2 SVGEGT. V lost 6 bases and J lost 4, with 16 bases in between. The CDR3 spans 14 residues. The CDR3 loop reads CASSLSIRGYEQYV. The CDR3 coding sequence is TGTGCCAGCAGCTTATCCATACGAGGGTACGAGCAGTACGTC.

The chain links TRBV28 to TRBJ2-5; maybe TRBD1 (5 bases). Germline V gives CDR1 MDHEN, CDR2 SYDVKM. V shed 3 bases and J shed 5 bases, with 16 bases lying between them. CDR3 length: 15 amino acids. The CDR3, as DNA: TGTGCCAGCAGTTTCCCCGGCAGGGCGACCGAGACCCAGTACTTC. Residues: CASSFPGRATETQYF.

The gene calls are TRBV6-1 and TRBJ2-7; D is possibly TRBD2 (5 bases). There are 12 residues in the CDR3. Trimming shortened V by 11 bases and J by 2 bases, and 13 bases separated the two germline ends. Germline V lookup: CDR1 MNHNS, CDR2 SASEGT. In DNA, the CDR3 is TGTGCCGTGGGCCGGGGTGCCTACGAGCAGTACGTC. Residues: CAVGRGAYEQYV.

The chain has TRBV5-5 and TRBJ1-4, with 7 bases aligning to TRBD1. The V segment lost 4 bases and the J segment 8 bases; nucleotides outside the gene matches: 11. CDR1 SGHKS and CDR2 YYEKEE come from the germline V gene (reference sequence). This CDR3 has 15 residues. CDR3 in amino acids: CASSPTLDRVEKLFF. In nucleotides, the CDR3 is TGTGCCAGCAGCCCTACTCTAGACAGGGTCGAAAAACTGTTTTTT.

The chain couples TRBV6-1 to TRBJ2-5, with 9 bases that match TRBD2. V lost 2 bases and J lost 4; bases outside the gene matches: 11. This CDR3 is built from 17 residues. Germline assignment: CDR1 MNHNS and CDR2 SASEGT. The CDR3 nucleotides are TGTGCCAGCAGTGAATCGGGGGCGGGAGGGCCCGGAGAGACCCAGTACTTC. Protein: CASSESGAGGPGETQYF.

This chain connects TRBV27 to TRBJ1-5; a weak D match, TRBD1 (6 bases). Germline CDR1 is MNHEY and CDR2 is SMNVEV (reference sequence). This CDR3 is built from 16 residues. V lost 2 bases, J lost 6 bases, and 17 bases lay in between. In nucleotides, the CDR3 is TGTGCCAGCAGTTTAACCGCCGCGGGGGGCGGTCAGCCCCAGCATTTT. Translation: CASSLTAAGGGQPQHF.

This clone was seen at least ten times. CDR3 protein: CASSLQGSNEQFF. The CDR3 bases are TGTGCCAGCAGCTTACAGGGATCTAATGAGCAGTTCTTC. The gene calls are TRBV7-3 and TRBJ2-1; a possible D gene is TRBD1 (5 bases). V gave up 2 bases and J gave up 7 bases, with 9 bases separating them. CDR3 length: 13 residues. Germline V gives CDR1 SGHTA, CDR2 FQGTGA.

V and J are TRBV5-1 and TRBJ2-7, with TRBD1 matching 10 bases. Looked up from germline, CDR1 is SGHRS and CDR2 is YFSETQ. This CDR3 has 15 amino acids. The junction had 13 bases not matched to a gene; V was cut back by 7 bases and J by 6 bases. This CDR3 is CASHNPGTGASEQYF. The CDR3, as DNA: TGCGCCAGCCACAACCCCGGGACAGGGGCCTCCGAGCAGTACTTC.

This sequence joins TRBV2 and TRBJ1-5; D gene uncertain. The CDR3 covers 15 residues. Looked up from germline, CDR1 is SNHLY and CDR2 is FYNNEI. Trimming shortened V by 7 bases and J by 0 bases, and 13 bases separated the two germline ends. Here the CDR3 DNA reads TGTGCCAGCAAAACCGACAATTATAGCAATCAGCCCCAGCATTTT. This translates into CASKTDNYSNQPQHF. Full variable domain (outside the CDR3, taken from reference TRBV2 and TRBJ1-5): EPEVTQTPSHQVTQMGQEVILRCVPISNHLYFYWYRQILGQKVEFLVSFYNNEISEKSEIFDDQFSVERPDGSNFTLKIRSTKLEDSAMYFCASKTDNYSNQPQHFGDGTRLSIL.

The chain uses TRBV3-1 (or the pseudogene TRBV3-2) and TRBJ1-3; D gene unclear. This CDR3 comprises 13 residues. Trimming shortened V by 2 bases and J by 4 bases, and 6 bases separated the two germline ends. Germline CDR1 is LGHDT and CDR2 is YNNKEL (reference sequence). The DNA for the CDR3 is TGTGCCAGCAGCCAACCCCAGGGAAACACCATATATTTT. It yields the protein CASSQPQGNTIYF.

This clone was detected only once. CDR3 protein: CASIPRGGEGYTF. The CDR3, as DNA: TGTGCCAGCATCCCTCGGGGGGGCGAAGGCTACACCTTC. The chain has TRBV5-5 and TRBJ1-2; D might be TRBD1 (6 bases). V lost 6 bases and J 8 bases, leaving 17 bases between the germline ends. Germline V lookup: CDR1 SGHKS, CDR2 YYEKEE (reference sequence). CDR3 length: 13 amino acids.

This clone has a handful of counts. This may be a read error, as it is one base from a much larger clone. The chain recombines TRBV27 with TRBJ2-2; D uncertain. CDR1 is MNHEY and CDR2 is SMNVEV in the germline V gene (reference sequence). CDR3 length: 12 amino acids. Trimming removed 6 bases at V and 1 base at J, with 3 bases between. The CDR3 DNA follows: TGTGCCAGCAGCCGGAACACCGGGGAGCTGTTTTTT. Translated, it gives CASSRNTGELFF.